The clone carrying this TCR beta chain was observed once. This entry is derived from a study of blood T cell repertoires in COVID-19. Study information: Both acute and convalescent COVID-19 samples were obtained from the United States, Italy and Spain. The analysed material was cDNA or gDNA that came from T cells, B-cell-depleted T cells, or PBMCs.

The assay was immunoSEQ multiplex PCR, and TCRdb's table has in-frame clones only and misses some. There are approximately 45,000 clones in the sample; approximately 87% occur only once, and 2% to 2.5% lies in the top ten. Germline-derived CDR1 and CDR2 are MNHEY and SVGAGI. This CDR3 has 14 amino acids. Trimming cost V 5 bases and J 0 bases; bases outside gene matches: 3. Specimen: peripheral blood. V usage is TRBV6-5 and J usage is TRBJ2-7; 8 nucleotides line up with TRBD1. The TCR comes from a woman of 80 years or more with COVID-19, enrolled during active disease. The CDR3 bases are TGTGCCAGCAGTAGGGACAGGAGCTCCTACGAGCAGTACTTC. Residues: CASSRDRSSYEQYF.